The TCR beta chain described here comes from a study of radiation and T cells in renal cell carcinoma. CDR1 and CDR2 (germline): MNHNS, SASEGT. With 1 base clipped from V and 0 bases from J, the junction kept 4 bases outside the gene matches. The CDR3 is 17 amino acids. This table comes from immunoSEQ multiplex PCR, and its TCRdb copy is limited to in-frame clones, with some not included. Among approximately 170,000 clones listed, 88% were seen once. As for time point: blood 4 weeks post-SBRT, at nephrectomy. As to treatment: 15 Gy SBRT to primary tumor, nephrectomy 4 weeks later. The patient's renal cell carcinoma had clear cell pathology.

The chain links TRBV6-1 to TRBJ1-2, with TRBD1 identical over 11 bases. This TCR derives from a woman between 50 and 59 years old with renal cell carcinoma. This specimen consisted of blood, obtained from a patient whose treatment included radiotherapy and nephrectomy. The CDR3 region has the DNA TGTGCCAGCAGTGAAGGGACAGGGGGCATTTCTAACTATGGCTACACCTTC. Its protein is CASSEGTGGISNYGYTF.